This T cell receptor (beta chain) derives from a study of CD4 T cells in relation to SARS-CoV-2 and coronaviruses. CD4+ T cells from unexposed donors were obtained before the COVID-19 pandemic (2011-2018). CD4+ T cells were isolated from the cells after around 11 days of culture. This clone was recorded only once. Its antigen remains unknown. V lost 1 base, J lost 11 bases, and 24 bases lay in between. Germline loops: CDR1 SGHDN, CDR2 FVKESK. This CDR3 contains 17 residues. Sequencing was performed with immunoSEQ multiplex PCR; in TCRdb, only in-frame clones are kept and a portion is missing. The sample has around 20,000 clones; 66% are singletons.

The sequenced material came from CD4+ T cells from PBMCs, cultured in vitro. The chain joins TRBV14 to TRBJ2-1; D is uncertain. The receptor was derived from a human donor in good health. CDR3: CASSQGSNRLQNGKQFF. The CDR3 DNA sequence: TGTGCCAGCAGCCAAGGAAGTAACCGCCTGCAGAATGGTAAGCAGTTCTTC.